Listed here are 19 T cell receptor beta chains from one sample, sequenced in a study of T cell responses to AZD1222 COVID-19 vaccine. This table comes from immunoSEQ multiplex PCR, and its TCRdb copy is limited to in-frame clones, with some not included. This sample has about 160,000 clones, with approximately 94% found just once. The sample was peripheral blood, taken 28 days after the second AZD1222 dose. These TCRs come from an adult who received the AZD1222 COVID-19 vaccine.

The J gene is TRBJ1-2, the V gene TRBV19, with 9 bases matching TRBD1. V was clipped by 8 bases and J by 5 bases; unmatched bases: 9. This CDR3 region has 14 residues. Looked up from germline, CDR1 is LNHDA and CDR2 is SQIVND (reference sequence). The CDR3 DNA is TGTGCCAGTGGGGACAGGGCGAATTGGTATGGCTACACCTTC. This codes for CASGDRANWYGYTF.

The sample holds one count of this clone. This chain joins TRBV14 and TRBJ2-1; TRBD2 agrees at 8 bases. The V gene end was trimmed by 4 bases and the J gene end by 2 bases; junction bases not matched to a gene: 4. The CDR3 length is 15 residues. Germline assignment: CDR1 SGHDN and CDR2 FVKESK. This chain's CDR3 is CASSRTSGAYNEQFF. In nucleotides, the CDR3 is TGTGCCAGCAGCCGAACTAGCGGAGCCTACAATGAGCAGTTCTTC.

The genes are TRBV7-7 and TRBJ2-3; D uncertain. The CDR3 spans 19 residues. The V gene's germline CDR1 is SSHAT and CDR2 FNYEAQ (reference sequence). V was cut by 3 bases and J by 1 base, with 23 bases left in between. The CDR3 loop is CASSLFLWQIESGTDTQYF. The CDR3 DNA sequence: TGTGCCAGCAGCTTGTTCCTCTGGCAAATAGAAAGTGGCACAGATACGCAGTATTTT. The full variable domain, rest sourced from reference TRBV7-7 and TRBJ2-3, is GAGVSQSPRYKVTKRGQDVTLRCDPISSHATLYWYQQALGQGPEFLTYFNYEAQPDKSGLPSDRFSAERPEGSISTLTIQRTEQRDSAMYRCASSLFLWQIESGTDTQYFGPGTRLTVL.

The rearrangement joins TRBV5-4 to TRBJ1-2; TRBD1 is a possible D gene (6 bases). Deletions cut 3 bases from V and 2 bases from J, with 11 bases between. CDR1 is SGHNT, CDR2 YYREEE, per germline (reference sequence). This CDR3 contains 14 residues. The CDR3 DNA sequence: TGTGCCAGCAGCTCGACCACAGGGAACTATGGCTACACCTTC. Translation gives CASSSTTGNYGYTF.

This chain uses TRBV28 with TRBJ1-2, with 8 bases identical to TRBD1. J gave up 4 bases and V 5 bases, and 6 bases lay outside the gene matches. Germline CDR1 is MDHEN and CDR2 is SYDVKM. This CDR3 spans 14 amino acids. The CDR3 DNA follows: TGTGCCAGCAGTGCAGGGGGCGTTTTCTATGGCTACACCTTC. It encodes CASSAGGVFYGYTF.

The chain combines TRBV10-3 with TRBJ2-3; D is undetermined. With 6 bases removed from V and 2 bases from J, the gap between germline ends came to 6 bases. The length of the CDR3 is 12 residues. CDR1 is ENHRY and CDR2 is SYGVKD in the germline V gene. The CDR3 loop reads CAIRLNTDTQYF. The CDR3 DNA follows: TGTGCCATCAGACTAAACACAGATACGCAGTATTTT.

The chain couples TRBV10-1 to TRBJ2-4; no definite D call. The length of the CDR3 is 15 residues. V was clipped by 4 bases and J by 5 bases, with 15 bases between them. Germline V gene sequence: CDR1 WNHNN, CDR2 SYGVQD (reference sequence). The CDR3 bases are TGCGCCAGCAGTGTAGGTTGGGCCGGTCAAAACATTCAGTACTTC. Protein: CASSVGWAGQNIQYF.

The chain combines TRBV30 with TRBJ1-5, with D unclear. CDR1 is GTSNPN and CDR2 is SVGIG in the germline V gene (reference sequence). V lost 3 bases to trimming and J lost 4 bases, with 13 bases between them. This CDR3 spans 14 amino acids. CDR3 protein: CAWSAGAMNQPQHF. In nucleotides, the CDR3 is TGTGCCTGGAGCGCCGGAGCCATGAATCAGCCCCAGCATTTT.

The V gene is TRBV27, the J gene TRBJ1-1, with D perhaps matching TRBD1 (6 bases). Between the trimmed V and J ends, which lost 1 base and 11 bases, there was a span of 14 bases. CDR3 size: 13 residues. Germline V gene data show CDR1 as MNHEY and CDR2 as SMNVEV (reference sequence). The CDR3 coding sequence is TGTGCCAGCAGTTTATACGGGGGGCCTACGGCTTTCTTT. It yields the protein CASSLYGGPTAFF.

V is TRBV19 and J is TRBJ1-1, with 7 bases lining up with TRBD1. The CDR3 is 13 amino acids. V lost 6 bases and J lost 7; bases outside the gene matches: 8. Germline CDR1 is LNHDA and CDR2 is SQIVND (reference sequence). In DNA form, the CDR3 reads TGTGCCAGTAGCGAGGACAGGTGGGGTGAAGCTTTCTTT. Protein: CASSEDRWGEAFF.

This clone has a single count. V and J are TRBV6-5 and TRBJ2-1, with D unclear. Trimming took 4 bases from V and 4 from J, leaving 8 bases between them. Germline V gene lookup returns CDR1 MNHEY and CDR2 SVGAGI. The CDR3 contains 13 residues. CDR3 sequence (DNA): TGTGCCAGCAGTTTGGCAGCTTACAATGAGCAGTTCTTC. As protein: CASSLAAYNEQFF.

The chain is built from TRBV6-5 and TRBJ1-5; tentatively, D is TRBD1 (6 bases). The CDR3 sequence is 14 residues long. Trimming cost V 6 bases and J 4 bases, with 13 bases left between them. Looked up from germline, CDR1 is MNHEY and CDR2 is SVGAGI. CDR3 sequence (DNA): TGTGCCAGCAGCCCCGACAGGCGGAATCAGCCCCAGCATTTT. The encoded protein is CASSPDRRNQPQHF.

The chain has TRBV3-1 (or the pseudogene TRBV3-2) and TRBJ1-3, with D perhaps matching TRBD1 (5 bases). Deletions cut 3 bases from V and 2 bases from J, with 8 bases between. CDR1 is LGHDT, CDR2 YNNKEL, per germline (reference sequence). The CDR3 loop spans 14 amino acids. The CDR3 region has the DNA TGTGCCAGCAGCCAGGGGGGGACTGGAAACACCATATATTTT. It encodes CASSQGGTGNTIYF.

CDR3 region: CAWRGGGSPSYEQYF. The CDR3 bases are TGTGCCTGGCGAGGGGGCGGTTCCCCCTCCTACGAGCAGTACTTC. This chain links TRBV30 with TRBJ2-7; 7 bases map to TRBD1. This CDR3 has 15 amino acids. Trimming cost V 5 bases and J 0 bases; bases outside gene matches: 10. Germline CDR1 GTSNPN, CDR2 SVGIG (reference sequence).

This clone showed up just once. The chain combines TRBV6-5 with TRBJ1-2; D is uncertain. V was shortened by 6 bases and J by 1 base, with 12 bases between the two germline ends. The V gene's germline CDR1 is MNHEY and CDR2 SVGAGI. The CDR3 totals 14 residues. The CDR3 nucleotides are TGTGCCAGCAGCTATGACTCTTTTAACTATGGCTACACCTTC. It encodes CASSYDSFNYGYTF.

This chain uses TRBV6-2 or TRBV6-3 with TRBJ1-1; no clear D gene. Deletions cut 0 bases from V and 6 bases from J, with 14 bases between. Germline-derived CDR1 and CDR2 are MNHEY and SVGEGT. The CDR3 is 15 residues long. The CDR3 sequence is CASSYSFKGHAEAFF. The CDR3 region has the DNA TGTGCCAGCAGTTACTCGTTCAAAGGTCATGCTGAAGCTTTCTTT.

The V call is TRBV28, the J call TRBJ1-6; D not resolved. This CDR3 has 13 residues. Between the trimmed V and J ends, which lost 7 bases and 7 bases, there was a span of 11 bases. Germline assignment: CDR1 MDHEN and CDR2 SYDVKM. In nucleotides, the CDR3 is TGTGCCAGCACCCAGGCCCAGAATTCACCCCTCCACTTT. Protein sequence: CASTQAQNSPLHF.

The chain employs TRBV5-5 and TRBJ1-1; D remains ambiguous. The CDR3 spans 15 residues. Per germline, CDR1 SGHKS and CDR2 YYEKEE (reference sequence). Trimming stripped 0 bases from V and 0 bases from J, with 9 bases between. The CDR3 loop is CASSLALGLNTEAFF. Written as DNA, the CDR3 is TGTGCCAGCAGCTTGGCGTTAGGGCTGAACACTGAAGCTTTCTTT.

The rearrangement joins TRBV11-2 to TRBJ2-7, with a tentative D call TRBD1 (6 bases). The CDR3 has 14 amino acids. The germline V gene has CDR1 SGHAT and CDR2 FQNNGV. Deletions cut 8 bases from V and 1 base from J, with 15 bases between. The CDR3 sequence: CASRPQGKSYEQYF. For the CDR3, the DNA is TGTGCCAGCCGACCGCAGGGGAAGTCCTACGAGCAGTACTTC.